A selection of T cell receptor beta chains follows, all from one sample in a study of control samples from healthy donors and cancer patients. Sequencing was performed with immunoSEQ multiplex PCR; in TCRdb, only in-frame clones are kept and a portion is missing. The table has 400,000 to 450,000 clones, about nine tenths seen once. Sequenced sample: PBMCs. Source of these receptors: a man aged 35 to 55 with head and neck cancer. CDR3s include the opening cysteine and the closing phenylalanine or tryptophan. The D gene is left open where the match is weak. Clone size, where shown, is once, few, many, or a class for clones that have expanded.

d_gene: .; j_gene: TRBJ2-1; v_gene: TRBV28; abundance: .; CDR3nt: TGTGCCAGCAGTTTCCTGACAGGGAGGTACGGCTACAATGAGCAGTTCTTC; CDR3aa: CASSFLTGRYGYNEQFF
d_gene: TRBD1; j_gene: TRBJ2-3; v_gene: TRBV10-1; abundance: .; CDR3nt: TGCGCCAGCAGCGGACAGGGGGCAGATACGCAGTATTTT; CDR3aa: CASSGQGADTQYF
d_gene: .; j_gene: TRBJ2-3; v_gene: TRBV10-3; abundance: .; CDR3nt: TGTGCCATCAGTGAGACAGATAGCACAGATACGCAGTATTTT; CDR3aa: CAISETDSTDTQYF
d_gene: TRBD2; j_gene: TRBJ2-7; v_gene: TRBV7-2; abundance: .; CDR3nt: TGTGCCAGCAGCTTAGTCGCTAGCGGGGGCCGTGAGCAGTACTTC; CDR3aa: CASSLVASGGREQYF
d_gene: .; j_gene: TRBJ1-4; v_gene: TRBV28; abundance: .; CDR3nt: TGTGCCAGCAGGGGGAGCGCTAATGAAAAACTGTTTTTT; CDR3aa: CASRGSANEKLFF
d_gene: TRBD2; j_gene: TRBJ2-1; v_gene: TRBV5-1; abundance: .; CDR3nt: TGCGCCAGCAGCGTGACCGGGACTAGCGGGGCACAGAGTGAGCAGTTCTTC; CDR3aa: CASSVTGTSGAQSEQFF
d_gene: TRBD1; j_gene: TRBJ2-1; v_gene: TRBV28; abundance: .; CDR3nt: TGTGCCAGCAGTTTCAGGACAGGGATCAATGAGCAGTTCTTC; CDR3aa: CASSFRTGINEQFF
d_gene: TRBD1; j_gene: TRBJ1-1; v_gene: TRBV5-1; abundance: .; CDR3nt: TGCGCCAGCAGCTTGATTACAGGGGCTGGCACTGAAGCTTTCTTT; CDR3aa: CASSLITGAGTEAFF
d_gene: .; j_gene: TRBJ1-2; v_gene: TRBV5-4; abundance: .; CDR3nt: TGTGCCAGCGCTGACGGTAGTTGGTATGGCTACACCTTC; CDR3aa: CASADGSWYGYTF
d_gene: .; j_gene: TRBJ1-2; v_gene: TRBV19; abundance: .; CDR3nt: TGTGCCAGTAGTCCCCTTTCAACAGGGAGAGCTAACTATGGCTACACCTTC; CDR3aa: CASSPLSTGRANYGYTF
d_gene: TRBD1; j_gene: TRBJ2-3; v_gene: TRBV18; abundance: .; CDR3nt: TGTGCCAGCTCGCCCCTTCGGACAGGGGACACAGATACGCAGTATTTT; CDR3aa: CASSPLRTGDTDTQYF
d_gene: TRBD1; j_gene: TRBJ1-5; v_gene: TRBV2; abundance: .; CDR3nt: TGTGCCAGCAGTGAGGATGTAACAGGGGGACAGCCCCAGCATTTT; CDR3aa: CASSEDVTGGQPQHF
d_gene: .; j_gene: TRBJ1-4; v_gene: TRBV19; abundance: .; CDR3nt: TGTGCCACTCGCCGCTACTCTAATGAAAAACTGTTTTTT; CDR3aa: CATRRYSNEKLFF
d_gene: .; j_gene: TRBJ2-1; v_gene: TRBV4-1; abundance: .; CDR3nt: TGCGCCAGCAGCCAAGATAATAGGCAAGGCTCCTACAATGAGCAGTTCTTC; CDR3aa: CASSQDNRQGSYNEQFF
d_gene: .; j_gene: TRBJ1-6; v_gene: TRBV5-4; abundance: few; CDR3nt: TGTGCCAGCAGCTGGGGACGGGAGAGGCTTAATTCACCCCTCCACTTT; CDR3aa: CASSWGRERLNSPLHF
d_gene: .; j_gene: TRBJ2-2; v_gene: TRBV7-3; abundance: .; CDR3nt: TGTGCCAGCAGCTTAAGAATAGGTCCCGGGGAGCTGTTTTTT; CDR3aa: CASSLRIGPGELFF
d_gene: .; j_gene: TRBJ2-7; v_gene: TRBV14; abundance: .; CDR3nt: TGTGCCAGCAGCCCGTGGGGAACTACACCCTACGAGCAGTACTTC; CDR3aa: CASSPWGTTPYEQYF
d_gene: .; j_gene: TRBJ2-5; v_gene: TRBV7-9; abundance: .; CDR3nt: TGTGCCAGCAGTCAGCCACCCCTCCAAGAGACCCAGTACTTC; CDR3aa: CASSQPPLQETQYF
d_gene: .; j_gene: TRBJ2-3; v_gene: TRBV3-1/TRBV3-2; abundance: once; CDR3nt: TGTGCCAGCAGCCTGGCACCGACTATCACAGATACGCAGTATTTT; CDR3aa: CASSLAPTITDTQYF
d_gene: TRBD1; j_gene: TRBJ2-2; v_gene: TRBV7-2; abundance: .; CDR3nt: TGTGCCAGCAGCTTAGCTCGACAGGGAATGAGAACCGGGGAGCTGTTTTTT; CDR3aa: CASSLARQGMRTGELFF
d_gene: .; j_gene: TRBJ1-6; v_gene: TRBV25-1; abundance: .; CDR3nt: TGTGCCAGCAGGGGGGAGGGAACATCACCCCTCCACTTT; CDR3aa: CASRGEGTSPLHF
d_gene: TRBD1; j_gene: TRBJ1-1; v_gene: TRBV4-3; abundance: .; CDR3nt: TGCGCCAGCAGCCGGGGACAGGGGGCAGGAAACACTGAAGCTTTCTTT; CDR3aa: CASSRGQGAGNTEAFF
d_gene: TRBD1; j_gene: TRBJ1-5; v_gene: TRBV19; abundance: .; CDR3nt: TGTGCCAGTAGTAAGGACAGGGGTTCGGGGAGCAATCAGCCCCAGCATTTT; CDR3aa: CASSKDRGSGSNQPQHF
d_gene: .; j_gene: TRBJ2-3; v_gene: TRBV4-2; abundance: .; CDR3nt: TGTGCCAGCAGCCAAGAGTGGGGACCAGATACGCAGTATTTT; CDR3aa: CASSQEWGPDTQYF
d_gene: TRBD2; j_gene: TRBJ2-7; v_gene: TRBV5-6; abundance: .; CDR3nt: TGTGCCAGCAGCCCCACTAGCGGGGCCGACGTAGAGCAGTACTTC; CDR3aa: CASSPTSGADVEQYF
d_gene: .; j_gene: TRBJ2-7; v_gene: TRBV18; abundance: .; CDR3nt: TGTGCCAGCTCGCCAGGGGTTGAGAAAATCTACGAGCAGTACTTC; CDR3aa: CASSPGVEKIYEQYF
d_gene: .; j_gene: TRBJ2-2; v_gene: TRBV5-1; abundance: .; CDR3nt: TGCGCCAGCAGTGGACTGGGGCTGGCGGGGGAGCTGTTTTTT; CDR3aa: CASSGLGLAGELFF
d_gene: TRBD2; j_gene: TRBJ2-5; v_gene: TRBV4-3; abundance: .; CDR3nt: TGCGCCAGCAGCCAGAACGGGGGGCAAGAGACCCAGTACTTC; CDR3aa: CASSQNGGQETQYF
d_gene: .; j_gene: TRBJ1-2; v_gene: TRBV4-1; abundance: .; CDR3nt: TGCGCCAGCAGCCAAGTAGGGGCAGGGACCGCGCGTAACTATGGCTACACCTTC; CDR3aa: CASSQVGAGTARNYGYTF
d_gene: TRBD1; j_gene: TRBJ1-2; v_gene: TRBV12-3/TRBV12-4; abundance: .; CDR3nt: TGTGCCAGCAGCCCGACAGGGATCTATGGCTACACCTTC; CDR3aa: CASSPTGIYGYTF
d_gene: TRBD2; j_gene: TRBJ2-1; v_gene: TRBV9; abundance: .; CDR3nt: TGTGCCAGCAGCGTAGGGACTAGCGGGAGTAATGAGCAGTTCTTC; CDR3aa: CASSVGTSGSNEQFF
d_gene: TRBD1; j_gene: TRBJ1-2; v_gene: TRBV4-1; abundance: .; CDR3nt: TGCGCCAGCAGCCAAGATCGGGACAGTGGCTATGGCTACACCTTC; CDR3aa: CASSQDRDSGYGYTF
d_gene: .; j_gene: TRBJ2-4; v_gene: TRBV5-6; abundance: .; CDR3nt: TGTGCCAGCAGCTTGGTGACAGGACTAGCCAAAAACATTCAGTACTTC; CDR3aa: CASSLVTGLAKNIQYF
d_gene: .; j_gene: TRBJ2-6; v_gene: TRBV19; abundance: .; CDR3nt: TGTGCCAGTGAACAGGGTGGTGGGGCCAACGTCCTGACTTTC; CDR3aa: CASEQGGGANVLTF
d_gene: .; j_gene: TRBJ1-6; v_gene: TRBV4-1; abundance: .; CDR3nt: TGCGCCAGCAGCCAACCAGGGGCCAATTCACCCCTCCACTTT; CDR3aa: CASSQPGANSPLHF
d_gene: TRBD1; j_gene: TRBJ1-2; v_gene: TRBV28; abundance: .; CDR3nt: TGTGCCAGCAGCCCCCCAGGGGGCAAGGGCTACACCTTC; CDR3aa: CASSPPGGKGYTF
d_gene: .; j_gene: TRBJ1-1; v_gene: TRBV5-4; abundance: .; CDR3nt: TGTGCCAGCAGCTTGGAGTGGAGTCCTGTTGGGGCTTTCTTT; CDR3aa: CASSLEWSPVGAFF
d_gene: .; j_gene: TRBJ1-1; v_gene: TRBV5-8; abundance: .; CDR3nt: TGTGCCAGCAGCTTGGCCGGTGGGAGTACTGAAGCTTTCTTT; CDR3aa: CASSLAGGSTEAFF
d_gene: .; j_gene: TRBJ1-3; v_gene: TRBV7-9; abundance: .; CDR3nt: TGTGCCAGCAGCTTATATGAGGCAGACACCATATATTTT; CDR3aa: CASSLYEADTIYF
d_gene: .; j_gene: TRBJ2-7; v_gene: TRBV28; abundance: .; CDR3nt: TGTGCCAGCAGTCCCCGGGGGCGCGACGAGCAGTACTTC; CDR3aa: CASSPRGRDEQYF
d_gene: TRBD1; j_gene: TRBJ1-4; v_gene: TRBV7-9; abundance: .; CDR3nt: TGTGCCAGCAGCTTGACAGGGGGCAGTGAAAAACTGTTTTTT; CDR3aa: CASSLTGGSEKLFF
d_gene: TRBD1; j_gene: TRBJ2-7; v_gene: TRBV19; abundance: .; CDR3nt: TGTGCCAGTAGTCAAGAGGGGGCTGGAAGGGACGAGCAGTACTTC; CDR3aa: CASSQEGAGRDEQYF
d_gene: TRBD1; j_gene: TRBJ2-7; v_gene: TRBV30; abundance: .; CDR3nt: TGTGCCTGGAGCGGACAGGGTTTTTCCTACGAGCAGTACTTC; CDR3aa: CAWSGQGFSYEQYF
d_gene: .; j_gene: TRBJ2-7; v_gene: TRBV11-2; abundance: .; CDR3nt: TGTGCCAGCAGCTCTTCCTTGGGCGGGGTCTCCTACGAGCAGTACTTC; CDR3aa: CASSSSLGGVSYEQYF
d_gene: .; j_gene: TRBJ2-7; v_gene: TRBV7-9; abundance: .; CDR3nt: TGTGCCAGCAGCTTCCAGTACGCGCCCCTCGAGCAGTACTTC; CDR3aa: CASSFQYAPLEQYF
d_gene: .; j_gene: TRBJ1-5; v_gene: TRBV11-2; abundance: .; CDR3nt: TGTGCCAGCAGCTCGGAGAGGACACAGCCCCAGCATTTT; CDR3aa: CASSSERTQPQHF
d_gene: .; j_gene: TRBJ1-6; v_gene: TRBV28; abundance: .; CDR3nt: TGTGCCAGCACCCTGAGACAGGCCGGGGGCAATTCACCCCTCCACTTT; CDR3aa: CASTLRQAGGNSPLHF
d_gene: TRBD1; j_gene: TRBJ1-1; v_gene: TRBV7-9; abundance: .; CDR3nt: TGTGCCAGCACCGCGCCTAACAGGGGGCATACTGAAGCTTTCTTT; CDR3aa: CASTAPNRGHTEAFF
d_gene: TRBD1; j_gene: TRBJ1-5; v_gene: TRBV30; abundance: .; CDR3nt: TGTGCCTGGGGTTCCACAGGGGGTCAGCCCCAGCATTTT; CDR3aa: CAWGSTGGQPQHF
d_gene: .; j_gene: TRBJ2-5; v_gene: TRBV12-5; abundance: .; CDR3nt: TGTGCTAGTGGGGCCCTCCGGGAGACCCAGTACTTC; CDR3aa: CASGALRETQYF
d_gene: .; j_gene: TRBJ1-5; v_gene: TRBV24-1; abundance: .; CDR3nt: TGTGCCACCAGTGATAGGACAGATCAGCCCCAGCATTTT; CDR3aa: CATSDRTDQPQHF
d_gene: .; j_gene: TRBJ1-1; v_gene: TRBV28; abundance: .; CDR3nt: TGTGCCAGCAGTCCACTCATCACTAACACCTACACTGAAGCTTTCTTT; CDR3aa: CASSPLITNTYTEAFF